A selection of T cell receptor beta chains follows, all from one sample in a study of blood T cell repertoires in COVID-19. Sequencing was performed with immunoSEQ multiplex PCR; in TCRdb, only in-frame clones are kept and a portion is missing. This repertoire shows about 23,000 clones, more than 80% found once; its top ten account for more than 15%. Sequenced: peripheral blood. The receptors come from a human donor in a cohort sampled during active COVID-19. Each CDR3 is given with its conserved first and last residue. The D gene is left open where the match is weak. Some rows have no size entry. The others give once, few or many, or a class for an expanded clone.

>TRBJ1-4|.|TRBV7-2|.
TGTGCCAGCAGCCTCGGTGGGACTCAGCGGAATGAAAAACTGTTTTTT
CASSLGGTQRNEKLFF
>TRBJ2-6|once|TRBV4-3|.
TGCGCCAGCAGCCAAGATGCCGTAGCTGGGGCCAACGTCCTGACTTTC
CASSQDAVAGANVLTF
>TRBJ1-3|.|TRBV29-1|.
TGCAGCGTTGACCCGCAATCGTCAGACACCATATATTTT
CSVDPQSSDTIYF
>TRBJ1-5|.|TRBV27|.
TGTGCCAGCAGTCCAAGGACAGTCAATCAGCCCCAGCATTTT
CASSPRTVNQPQHF
>TRBJ1-2|.|TRBV6-1|.
TGTGCCAGCAGTGAATCCCCGGGCTATGGCTACACCTTC
CASSESPGYGYTF
>TRBJ2-3|.|TRBV3-1/TRBV3-2|.
TGTGCCAGCAGCCCGCGATGGGCCACAGATACGCAGTATTTT
CASSPRWATDTQYF
>TRBJ2-4|.|TRBV6-5|TRBD2
TGTGCCAGCAGTTCGACTAGCGGGGAAAACATTCAGTACTTC
CASSSTSGENIQYF
>TRBJ1-2|.|TRBV4-3|.
TGCGCCAGCAGCCAAGATGGCAGTACTAACTATGGCTACACCTTC
CASSQDGSTNYGYTF
>TRBJ1-2|once|TRBV7-2|.
TGTGCCAGCAGCTTAGCCGGAGGGCCTGGCTACACCTTC
CASSLAGGPGYTF
>TRBJ2-3|few|TRBV7-6|TRBD2
TGTGCCAGCAGCCTGAGCGGGGGAGGTAGTACAGATACGCAGTATTTT
CASSLSGGGSTDTQYF
>TRBJ1-2|.|TRBV9|.
TGTGCCAGCAGCGGACTCTCGGGCTATGGCTACACCTTC
CASSGLSGYGYTF
>TRBJ2-7|.|TRBV5-1|.
TGCGCCAGCAGCTTGGGCAACCGGGATTTCTACGAGCAGTACTTC
CASSLGNRDFYEQYF
>TRBJ1-2|.|TRBV5-8|TRBD1
TGTGCCAGCAGCCCGGGACAGGGCTATGGCTACACCTTC
CASSPGQGYGYTF
>TRBJ1-1|.|TRBV7-8|.
TGTGCCAGCAGCTATAACAGCAACACTGAAGCTTTCTTT
CASSYNSNTEAFF
>TRBJ2-5|.|TRBV9|TRBD2
TGTGCCAGCAGCGTAGGACTAGCACAAGAGACCCAGTACTTC
CASSVGLAQETQYF
>TRBJ2-1|.|TRBV4-1|TRBD2
TGCGCCAGCAGCCCCGGGACTAGCGGGGGGGCCGATGAGCAGTTCTTC
CASSPGTSGGADEQFF
>TRBJ1-1|few|TRBV25-1|.
TGTGCCAGCAGTGAATCGCCAGGGGAAAACGATTTCTTT
CASSESPGENDFF
>TRBJ2-2|once|TRBV5-6|.
TGTGCCAGCAGCCGATCATGGGCGACGAACACCGGGGAGCTGTTTTTT
CASSRSWATNTGELFF
>TRBJ1-1|.|TRBV11-1|.
TGTGCCAGCAGCCGACAGACTGAAGCTTTCTTT
CASSRQTEAFF
>TRBJ1-2|.|TRBV19|.
TGTGCCAGCAGGGACTATGGCTACACCTTC
CASRDYGYTF
>TRBJ1-2|few|TRBV5-8|.
TGTGCCAGCAGCTTGTACCAGGTTCCTATGGGCTACACCTTC
CASSLYQVPMGYTF
>TRBJ2-5|.|TRBV3-1/TRBV3-2|.
TGTGCCAGCAGCTATAAGGTGGACACGCAAGAGACCCAGTACTTC
CASSYKVDTQETQYF
>TRBJ1-4|.|TRBV7-8|.
TGTGCCAGCAGCGTCGGGAGTCGTACTGCTAATGAAAAACTGTTTTTT
CASSVGSRTANEKLFF
>TRBJ1-3|.|TRBV4-1|.
TGCGCCAGCAGCCAAGTATCACAGGGAGCCGGAAACACCATATATTTT
CASSQVSQGAGNTIYF
>TRBJ1-6|once|TRBV11-1|.
TGTGCCAGCAGCCAACCCAAGTCGGGTTCACCCCTCCACTTT
CASSQPKSGSPLHF
>TRBJ2-7|once|TRBV19|.
TGTGCCAGTAGTGCCGCCTGGCAGGGGATCTACGAGCAGTACTTC
CASSAAWQGIYEQYF
>TRBJ1-3|.|TRBV9|TRBD1
TGTGCCAGCAGCGTCTATACAGGGGGCTCTGGAAACACCATATATTTT
CASSVYTGGSGNTIYF
>TRBJ1-5|.|TRBV2|.
TGTGCCAGTGAGGGGGTGGGGGTTGGGAATCAGCCCCAGCATTTT
CASEGVGVGNQPQHF
>TRBJ2-7|.|TRBV5-4|TRBD1
TGTGCCAGCAGATCTGTCCCCGGGACAGGAACCTACGAGCAGTACTTC
CASRSVPGTGTYEQYF
>TRBJ2-7|.|TRBV7-9|.
TGTGCCAGCAGCTCCAGCCCAGGGGCAGCCGGCGACGAGCAGTACTTC
CASSSSPGAAGDEQYF
>TRBJ1-1|.|TRBV6-5|TRBD1
TGTGCCAGCAACCCGACAGGGGCGGGCACTGAAGCTTTCTTT
CASNPTGAGTEAFF
>TRBJ1-5|.|TRBV10-3|.
TGTGCCATCAGTGAGTCGGTGGGGGGAGATAGGCAGCCCCAGCATTTT
CAISESVGGDRQPQHF
>TRBJ2-1|.|TRBV6-4|TRBD2
TGTGCCAGCAGTGCTCAGTCTCCTAGCGGGGGGCCCAATGAGCAGTTCTTC
CASSAQSPSGGPNEQFF
>TRBJ2-3|.|TRBV5-1|TRBD2
TGCGCCAGCAGCAACCCTATTTACCGTAGCGGGGGGCCGGCAGATACGCAGTATTTT
CASSNPIYRSGGPADTQYF
>TRBJ2-1|.|TRBV9|TRBD1
TGTGCCAGCAGCGTGACGCTGGGGACAGGGGGATACAATGAGCAGTTCTTC
CASSVTLGTGGYNEQFF
>TRBJ2-7|.|TRBV7-7|TRBD1
TGTGCTAGCAGCGAAGGACAGGGGAGCTACGAGCAGTACTTC
CASSEGQGSYEQYF
>TRBJ1-2|.|TRBV5-6|TRBD1
TGTGCCAGCAGCCCCACAGGGGGCTTGGGGGGCTACACCTTC
CASSPTGGLGGYTF
>TRBJ1-5|.|TRBV4-1|TRBD1
TGCGCCAGCAGCCAAGAGGGGACAGGGGAGTGGCCCCAGCATTTT
CASSQEGTGEWPQHF
>TRBJ1-1|once|TRBV5-4|TRBD1
TGTGCCAGCAGCCCCAGACAGGGAATCAACACTGAAGCTTTCTTT
CASSPRQGINTEAFF
>TRBJ1-2|.|TRBV7-8|TRBD1
TGTGCCAGCAGCCTACGGGGGACAGATTATGGCTACACCTTC
CASSLRGTDYGYTF
>TRBJ1-3|.|TRBV9|.
TGTGCCAGCAGCGTTTCTATCTCTGGAAACACCATATATTTT
CASSVSISGNTIYF
>TRBJ2-1|once|TRBV11-3|.
TGTGCCAGCAGCTTATTCGGCCCGGGAAGCTCCTACAATGAGCAGTTCTTC
CASSLFGPGSSYNEQFF
>TRBJ2-3|.|TRBV6-2/TRBV6-3|.
TGTGCCAGCAGTCAGCGACCACTCACAGATACGCAGTATTTT
CASSQRPLTDTQYF
>TRBJ1-2|medium-sized|TRBV4-3|.
TGCGCCAGCAGCCAAGAAAGGTCAGAGACAGCTAACTATGGCTACACCTTC
CASSQERSETANYGYTF
>TRBJ2-7|.|TRBV19|TRBD2
TGTGCCAGTACTACAGCGGGGGGCTCCTACGAGCAGTACTTC
CASTTAGGSYEQYF
>TRBJ2-2|.|TRBV4-3|TRBD2
TGCGCCAGCAGCCAAGGGGGGGGTCCCGGGGAGCTGTTTTTT
CASSQGGGPGELFF
>TRBJ2-7|few|TRBV6-5|.
TGTGCCAGCAGCACCCCGGGGTCCTACGAGCAGTACTTC
CASSTPGSYEQYF
>TRBJ1-3|once|TRBV6-1|.
TGTGCCAGCAGTGAAGCTCCCAGCTCTGGAAACACCATATATTTT
CASSEAPSSGNTIYF
>TRBJ2-7|.|TRBV6-5|TRBD2
TGTGCCAGCAGAAGGACTAGCGGGGGGGAGATGGGGTACTTC
CASRRTSGGEMGYF
>TRBJ1-2|.|TRBV30|TRBD1
TGTGCCTGGAGGGACGGGACAGGGTGGGTCGGCTACACCTTC
CAWRDGTGWVGYTF
>TRBJ1-6|.|TRBV11-2|TRBD1
TGTGCCAGCAGCTCTTGGGTGGGGGACAGGGGTAATAGAAATTCACCCCTCCACTTT
CASSSWVGDRGNRNSPLHF
>TRBJ2-1|.|TRBV11-2|.
TGTGCCAGCAGCTCGACGATAGCTAGGGGGGGGAAGGATCGTGAGCAGTTCTTC
CASSSTIARGGKDREQFF
>TRBJ1-5|.|TRBV4-1|.
TGCGCCAGCAGCCAAGGCGGAGGGGTGGGCAATCAGCCCCAGCATTTT
CASSQGGGVGNQPQHF
>TRBJ2-2|.|TRBV4-1|.
TGCGCCAGCAGCCAAGGCGTGCGGGGCGGGGAGCTGTTTTTT
CASSQGVRGGELFF
>TRBJ1-1|.|TRBV3-1/TRBV3-2|.
TGTGCCAGCAGCCGAGGGTCGGGGGGCTTCGGCACTGAAGCTTTCTTT
CASSRGSGGFGTEAFF
>TRBJ1-5|.|TRBV10-3|.
TGTGCCATCAGTGGGGGTGTACAGGGTGGCAATCAGCCCCAGCATTTT
CAISGGVQGGNQPQHF
>TRBJ2-3|.|TRBV7-2|TRBD2
TGTGCCAGCAGCTTTGCCCGACTAGCGGGGGGGGCAGATACGCAGTATTTT
CASSFARLAGGADTQYF